This entry describes one TCR beta chain. Its antigen is unknown. The length of the CDR3 is 17 residues. V lost 6 bases and J lost 5; bases outside the gene matches: 13. Germline V gene sequence: CDR1 SGHRS, CDR2 YFSETQ. Libraries were prepared by immunoSEQ multiplex PCR; TCRdb keeps only in-frame clonotypes and omits some of them. Found here are 75,000 to 90,000 clones, less than 85% of them singletons; the top ten hold under 8%. The sample originates from a study of OX40 agonist ivuxolimab in advanced cancers. Turning to the study itself: Dosing consisted of intravenous ivuxolimab at 0.01 to 10 mg/kg every 2 weeks.

Study-wide results and caveats: Low levels of normalized T-cell clonal expansion also appeared in some nonresponders. Dose levels from 0.1 to 3.0 mg/kg saw CD4+ and CD8+ blood T cells expand clonally by week 6.

Blood was sampled at baseline, cycle 4 day 1, and cycle 7 day 1. The source was CD4+ or CD8+ T cells sorted from blood, collected in a trial of the OX40 agonist ivuxolimab. V gene TRBV5-1 combines with J gene TRBJ2-2; 10 bases fit TRBD2. The receptor comes from an adult with an advanced solid tumor such as melanoma, head and neck, liver or kidney cancer. Here the CDR3 DNA reads TGCGCCAGCATCCTATCCCCTAGCGGGAGTGGGACCGGGGAGCTGTTTTTT. Protein product: CASILSPSGSGTGELFF.